Given below is one TCR beta chain in context. The entry originates in a study of monozygotic twins with inflammatory bowel disease. TCRdb re-called the 5' RACE reads; every CDR3 protein appears as one record, without DNA. The sample is made up of 300,000 to 450,000 distinct CDR3 sequences, and the top ten hold 2.5% to 3% of it. The CDR3 runs to 11 residues. CDR1 and CDR2 (germline): SGHVS, FQNEAQ. The sequence came from a human donor with ulcerative colitis or Crohn's disease, or a healthy co-twin of an affected twin (not recorded which). The gene calls are TRBV7-8 and TRBJ2-7. The sample was blood. The CDR3 region is CASSRSDEQYF.